Sequencing of this T cell receptor beta chain was carried out in a study of T cell repertoires in cytomegalovirus infection. Findings and limits, study-wide: HLA-C-restricted CMV clonotypes gave the most frequent clonotype in two of eight donors. Summed frequency of shared TCR beta families picked out CMV carriers who also had the relevant HLA.

This clonotype was detected only once. Its antigen is undetermined. Trimming left V 1 base short and J 1 base short, with 7 bases between. CDR1 is SQVTM, CDR2 ANQGSEA, per germline. The CDR3 length is 13 residues. TCRdb re-called the reads through MiXCR, storing one row per CDR3 protein. The sample includes some 560,000 distinct CDR3 sequences, approximately 40% of them seen just once. This TCR derives from a human donor in good health (CMV status not recorded). Some clones in this sample may be carry-over from other donors' samples. The specimen comprised cultured PBMCs, sampled from culture after CMV antigen stimulation. The J gene is TRBJ1-1, the V gene TRBV29-1; D is uncertain. The CDR3 nucleotides read TGCAGCGTTGAAGTGTGGGGGAACACTGAAGCTTTCTTT. Translated: CSVEVWGNTEAFF.